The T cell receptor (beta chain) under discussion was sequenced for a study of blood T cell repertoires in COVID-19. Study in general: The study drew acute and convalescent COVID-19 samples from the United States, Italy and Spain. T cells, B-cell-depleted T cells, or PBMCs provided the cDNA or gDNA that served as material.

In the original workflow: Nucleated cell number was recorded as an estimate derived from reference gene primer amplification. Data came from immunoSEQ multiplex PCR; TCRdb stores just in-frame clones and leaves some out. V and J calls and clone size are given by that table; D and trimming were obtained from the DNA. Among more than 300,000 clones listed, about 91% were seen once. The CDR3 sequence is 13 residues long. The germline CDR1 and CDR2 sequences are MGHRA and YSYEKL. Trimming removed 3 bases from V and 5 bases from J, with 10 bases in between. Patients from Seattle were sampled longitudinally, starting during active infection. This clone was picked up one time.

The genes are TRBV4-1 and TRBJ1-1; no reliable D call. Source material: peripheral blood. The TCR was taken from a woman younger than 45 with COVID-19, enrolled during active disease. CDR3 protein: CASSQGTWTEAFF. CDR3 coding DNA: TGCGCCAGCAGCCAGGGCACCTGGACTGAAGCTTTCTTT.